This T cell receptor (beta chain) was profiled in a study of blood T cell repertoires in COVID-19. Whole-study context: PBMCs, B-cell-depleted T cells, or T cells were the source of the cDNA or gDNA that made up the material.

The V and J ends lost 8 bases and 0 bases respectively, with 16 bases between them. Germline CDR1 GTSNPN, CDR2 SVGIG (reference sequence). The CDR3 covers 14 residues. Clones were read by immunoSEQ multiplex PCR, and TCRdb kept only the in-frame ones, dropping some. The profile shows fewer than 200,000 clones, around four fifths of them singletons. Participants were placed into cohorts based on the clinical history they reported. Cohort 3 recovery required two negative PCRs, clearance, or symptom resolution. This TCR derives from a woman aged 45-65 years who had recovered from COVID-19. This chain joins TRBV30 and TRBJ1-1; D is possibly TRBD1 (6 bases). Source material: PBMCs or T cells enriched from blood (not recorded which). DNA for the CDR3: TGTGCCCGGCAGGGGAAGGTGGTGAACACTGAAGCTTTCTTT. It yields the protein CARQGKVVNTEAFF.